The T cell receptor beta chain described here comes from a study of regulatory T cells in long-lasting Graves disease. Libraries of TCR beta came from iRepertoire HTBI primers plus Arm-PCR of CDR3 regions. TCRdb re-called the multiplex PCR reads with MiXCR, one entry per CDR3 protein. The profile shows around 400,000 distinct CDR3 sequences, about 25% of them singletons. CDR1 is SNHLY, CDR2 FYNNEI, per germline. Trimming cost V 3 bases and J 6 bases, with 11 bases left between them. This CDR3 has 13 amino acids. Time point denoted: persistent/refractory GD, antithyroid drugs over 5 years with positive TRAb. RNA from PBMCs was the source of the TCR library. This clonotype has at least ten counts.

Sequenced here: peripheral blood mononuclear cells (PBMCs), sampled when the disease was refractory, from a patient treated with antithyroid drugs. The chain combines TRBV2 with TRBJ1-2; D might be TRBD1 (5 bases). The receptor comes from a female donor with Graves disease. For the CDR3, the DNA is TGTGCCAGCAGTGATTCAGGGTTGAATGGCTACACCTTC. It translates to CASSDSGLNGYTF.